Presented here are 15 T cell receptor beta chains from one specimen sequenced in a study of metastatic and nonmetastatic thyroid tumors. None of the patients had undergone any treatment ahead of thyroid surgery. TCRdb reprocessed the PCR reads using MiXCR. The data contain some 86,000 clones, under 15% of them singletons. The material sequenced was tumor tissue. The receptors stem from a female donor with papillary thyroid cancer or a benign thyroid nodule (not recorded which). Some clones in this sample may be carry-over from other donors' samples.

This clone was observed at least ten times. This chain joins TRBV6-1 and TRBJ1-5, with D possibly being TRBD1 (6 bases). The germline CDR1 and CDR2 sequences are MNHNS and SASEGT. The V and J ends lost 5 bases and 5 bases respectively, with 16 bases between them. CDR3 length equals 15 residues. The CDR3 nucleotides are TGTGCCAGCAGTTCCCTGCGGACAGATTATCAGCCCCAGCATTTT. It encodes CASSSLRTDYQPQHF.

This clone was observed at least ten times. The rearrangement joins TRBV6-1 to TRBJ1-1, with D maybe TRBD1 (5 bases). Germline V gene lookup returns CDR1 MNHNS and CDR2 SASEGT. The CDR3 runs to 14 residues. Trimming pared 6 bases from V and 5 bases from J, leaving 16 bases between. In nucleotides, the CDR3 is TGTGCCAGCAGCGGATCAGGGATGGGAACTGAAGCTTTCTTT. Its translation is CASSGSGMGTEAFF.

In this sample, this clone turned up many times. This chain joins TRBV10-2 and TRBJ1-2; D is unresolved. Between the trimmed V and J ends, which lost 6 bases and 3 bases, there was a span of 8 bases. CDR1 WSHSY and CDR2 SAAADI come from the germline V gene. The CDR3 runs 12 residues. The chain's CDR3 is CASRDPDYGYTF. The CDR3 coding sequence is TGCGCCAGCAGGGACCCAGACTATGGCTACACCTTC.

The genes are TRBV7-9 and TRBJ2-2; 11 bases are a match to TRBD2. Germline CDR1 and CDR2: SEHNR and FQNEAQ (reference sequence). Trimming at V came to 6 bases and at J to 3 bases, leaving 3 bases not matched to a gene. The CDR3 runs to 15 residues. This CDR3 is CASRSGLADTGELFF. The CDR3 DNA reads TGTGCCAGCAGATCGGGACTAGCGGACACCGGGGAGCTGTTTTTT.

The chain employs TRBV5-1 and TRBJ2-7; D is undetermined. CDR3 length: 14 amino acids. Germline CDR1 is SGHRS and CDR2 is YFSETQ. The V and J ends lost 4 bases and 3 bases respectively, with 14 bases between them. CDR3 sequence: CASSMDRMSYEQYF. The CDR3 DNA reads TGCGCCAGCAGCATGGACCGGATGAGCTACGAGCAGTACTTC.

At least ten counts were recorded for this clone. The genes are TRBV19 and TRBJ2-5; either TRBD1 or TRBD2 may supply D (6 bases each). The germline gives CDR1 LNHDA, CDR2 SQIVND (reference sequence). Trimming pared 9 bases from V and 4 bases from J, leaving 24 bases between. CDR3 length equals 16 residues. The CDR3 DNA is TGTGCCAGCCGCGGGGTGGGCAGGGGAGTCCCAGAGACCCAGTACTTC. Translation: CASRGVGRGVPETQYF.

This clone was recorded many times. The rearrangement uses TRBV9 and TRBJ1-4, with a possible D match to TRBD1 (5 bases). The germline gives CDR1 SGDLS, CDR2 YYNGEE. The CDR3 length is 17 residues. Trimming shortened V by 4 bases and J by 4 bases, and 20 bases separated the two germline ends. The CDR3 region has the DNA TGTGCCAGCAGCCCTCCCCCGGGGAGGGACGATAATGAAAAACTGTTTTTT. Its translation: CASSPPPGRDDNEKLFF. The whole variable domain, filled in from reference TRBV9 and TRBJ1-4, reads DSGVTQTPKHLITATGQRVTLRCSPRSGDLSVYWYQQSLDQGLQFLIQYYNGEERAKGNILERFSAQQFPDLHSELNLSSLELGDSALYFCASSPPPGRDDNEKLFFGSGTQLSVL.

This clone was found many times. The genes are TRBV20-1 and TRBJ2-1, with TRBD2 matching 9 bases. The ends lost 5 bases at V and 6 bases at J; junction bases unmatched: 8. Germline V gene data show CDR1 as DFQATT and CDR2 as SNEGSKA (reference sequence). This CDR3 contains 14 residues. The CDR3 here is CSAPPGLAGNEQFF. CDR3 nucleotides: TGCAGTGCTCCCCCGGGACTAGCTGGCAATGAGCAGTTCTTC.

The genes are TRBV7-6 and TRBJ2-7; D perhaps matches TRBD1 (5 bases). The V gene lost 4 bases and the J gene lost 6 bases, with 16 bases spanning the gap. The germline V gene has CDR1 SGHVS and CDR2 FNYEAQ. The CDR3 consists of 14 residues. The CDR3 reads CASSSYRFPSEQYF. The CDR3 nucleotides are TGTGCCAGCAGCTCATACAGGTTTCCCTCCGAGCAGTACTTC.

This clone was seen more than once but under ten times. Since a much larger clone is just one base distant, this may be a read error. This sample includes further DNA sequences coding for the same CDR3. This chain links TRBV10-1 with TRBJ2-3; 12 bases match TRBD2. CDR3 length: 16 amino acids. The V segment lost 9 bases and the J segment 5 bases; nucleotides outside the gene matches: 12. Germline CDR1 and CDR2: WNHNN and SYGVQD (reference sequence). The CDR3 is CASSDLAGGREDTQYF. For the CDR3, the DNA is TGCGCCAGTTCCGACCTAGCGGGAGGGCGAGAAGATACGCAGTATTTT.

This clone was seen many times. The chain has TRBV2 and TRBJ2-3; 9 bases map to TRBD2. Germline V gene data show CDR1 as SNHLY and CDR2 as FYNNEI. The junction had 8 bases not matched to a gene; V was cut back by 2 bases and J by 5 bases. The CDR3 consists of 16 residues. CDR3 coding DNA: TGTGCCAGCAGTGAAAGGGGGCGCGGGAGGGAAGATACGCAGTATTTT. Its protein is CASSERGRGREDTQYF. The whole variable domain, remainder taken from reference TRBV2 and TRBJ2-3, is EPEVTQTPSHQVTQMGQEVILRCVPISNHLYFYWYRQILGQKVEFLVSFYNNEISEKSEIFDDQFSVERPDGSNFTLKIRSTKLEDSAMYFCASSERGRGREDTQYFGPGTRLTVL.

This clone came up a few times. This sequence may be a read error, since a much larger clone differs from it by one base. The chain links TRBV27 to TRBJ1-6, with 9 bases matching TRBD1. Germline assignment: CDR1 MNHEY and CDR2 SMNVEV (reference sequence). The CDR3 spans 14 residues. CDR3 bases: TGTGCCAGCAGACCCGGGACAGGGTATTCACACCTCCACTTT. Amino acids: CASRPGTGYSHLHF.

This clone was recorded at least ten times. The chain couples TRBV24-1 to TRBJ2-1; D unclear. Trimming took 1 base from V and 11 from J, leaving 26 bases between them. This CDR3 comprises 18 residues. Per germline, CDR1 KGHDR and CDR2 SFDVKD. CDR3 bases: TGTGCCACCAGTGATTTCCCTGTCTCCGAGACCTCCCGGGCCAAGCAGTTCTTC. Its protein is CATSDFPVSETSRAKQFF.

This clone was counted ten times or more. The chain employs TRBV24-1 and TRBJ2-2; D is undetermined. The V end was cut by 5 bases, the J end by 6 bases, with 6 bases between. Germline V CDR1 and CDR2: KGHDR, SFDVKD. CDR3 length: 12 residues. The CDR3 protein is CATSVRAGELFF. Here the CDR3 DNA reads TGTGCCACCAGTGTTAGGGCCGGGGAGCTGTTTTTT.

This clone has ten or more counts. The chain carries TRBV9 and TRBJ1-6, with D perhaps matching TRBD1 (6 bases). CDR1 SGDLS and CDR2 YYNGEE come from the germline V gene. V was pared by 3 bases and J by 6 bases, with 10 bases between. The CDR3 length is 14 residues. CDR3 sequence: CASSGGQPNSPLHF. The CDR3 DNA is TGTGCCAGCAGCGGAGGACAGCCTAATTCACCCCTCCACTTT.